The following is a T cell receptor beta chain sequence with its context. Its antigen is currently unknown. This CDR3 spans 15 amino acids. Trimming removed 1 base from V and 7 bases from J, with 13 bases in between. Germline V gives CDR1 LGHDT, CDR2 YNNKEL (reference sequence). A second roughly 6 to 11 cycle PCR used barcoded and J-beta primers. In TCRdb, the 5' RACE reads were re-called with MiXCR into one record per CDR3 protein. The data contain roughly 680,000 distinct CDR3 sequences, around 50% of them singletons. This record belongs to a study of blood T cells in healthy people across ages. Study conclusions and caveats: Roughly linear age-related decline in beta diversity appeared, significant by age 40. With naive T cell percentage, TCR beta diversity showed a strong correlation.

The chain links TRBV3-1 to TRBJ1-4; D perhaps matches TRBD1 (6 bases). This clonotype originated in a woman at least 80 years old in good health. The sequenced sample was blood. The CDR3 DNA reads TGTGCCAGCAGCCAAGGTCGGGGGCTCGGTGAAAAACTGTTTTTT. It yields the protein CASSQGRGLGEKLFF.